The 8 T cell receptor beta chains presented below share a single source sample, sequenced in a study of T cell changes during pregnancy in multiple sclerosis. Assay used: immunoSEQ multiplex PCR; TCRdb lists only in-frame clones, some missing. In the table there are roughly 93,000 clones, about 92% of which are singletons. The source material was peripheral blood, sampled after pregnancy. These TCRs come from a female donor in good health, enrolled as a control in a pregnancy study.

J is TRBJ2-5 and V is TRBV19, with TRBD1 matching 9 bases. This CDR3 region has 15 residues. The germline CDR1 and CDR2 sequences are LNHDA and SQIVND (reference sequence). Trimming took 5 bases from V and 5 from J; bases not matched to a gene: 9. CDR3: CASSALTGGYETQYF. CDR3 DNA sequence: TGTGCCAGTAGTGCACTAACAGGGGGCTACGAGACCCAGTACTTC.

The rearrangement joins TRBV7-9 to TRBJ2-3, with D tentatively TRBD2 (5 bases). Trimming left V 8 bases short and J 1 base short, with 13 bases between. This CDR3 contains 14 residues. Germline CDR1 reads SEHNR; CDR2 reads FQNEAQ (reference sequence). The CDR3 protein is CASGWGAGTDTQYF. The CDR3 DNA reads as TGTGCCAGCGGTTGGGGAGCGGGCACAGATACGCAGTATTTT. The entire variable domain, with the rest obtained from reference TRBV7-9 and TRBJ2-3, is as follows: DTGVSQNPRHKITKRGQNVTFRCDPISEHNRLYWYRQTLGQGPEFLTYFQNEAQLEKSRLLSDRFSAERPKGSFSTLEIQRTEQGDSAMYLCASGWGAGTDTQYFGPGTRLTVL.

V is TRBV19 and J is TRBJ1-6; tentatively, D is TRBD1 (6 bases). Trimming stripped 7 bases from V and 4 bases from J, with 17 bases between. The CDR3 has 16 residues. Germline V CDR1 and CDR2: LNHDA, SQIVND (reference sequence). The CDR3 here is CASTHTRTAYNSPLHF. In DNA form, the CDR3 reads TGTGCCAGTACCCATACCCGGACAGCATATAATTCACCCCTCCACTTT.

This chain joins TRBV6-1 and TRBJ1-6; tentatively, D is TRBD1 (6 bases). This CDR3 region has 15 residues. The germline V and J ends were trimmed by 3 bases and 11 bases, with 17 bases remaining between them. The germline CDR1 and CDR2 sequences are MNHNS and SASEGT. The CDR3 here is CASSDGAGTQTPLHF. CDR3 sequence (DNA): TGTGCCAGCAGTGATGGGGCAGGGACACAGACACCCCTCCACTTT.

V is TRBV19 and J is TRBJ1-5, with no clear D. The germline CDR1 and CDR2 sequences are LNHDA and SQIVND (reference sequence). The V and J ends lost 7 bases and 6 bases respectively, with 16 bases between them. There are 14 residues in the CDR3. CDR3 DNA sequence: TGTGCCAGTAATGAGCGTCTATTGGGTCAGCCCCAGCATTTT. Translated: CASNERLLGQPQHF.

The chain employs TRBV27 and TRBJ1-4; TRBD1 might be the D (6 bases). CDR3 size: 15 residues. Germline CDR1 MNHEY, CDR2 SMNVEV (reference sequence). Trimming stripped 5 bases from V and 1 base from J, with 11 bases between. The CDR3 sequence is CASSPGQITNEKLFF. CDR3 DNA sequence: TGTGCCAGCAGTCCAGGACAGATAACTAATGAAAAACTGTTTTTT.

The rearrangement joins TRBV5-6 to TRBJ1-4; D perhaps matches TRBD1 (5 bases). The V and J ends lost 3 bases and 4 bases respectively, with 13 bases between them. Germline lookup yields CDR1 SGHDT and CDR2 YYEEEE. The CDR3 loop spans 15 amino acids. The CDR3 loop reads CASSSPDRYNEKLFF. DNA for the CDR3: TGTGCCAGCAGCTCCCCTGACAGATATAATGAAAAACTGTTTTTT.

The rearrangement uses TRBV14 and TRBJ2-2; tentative D call: TRBD1 (5 bases). The CDR3 consists of 14 residues. The V gene lost 6 bases and the J gene lost 4 bases, with 12 bases spanning the gap. CDR1 is SGHDN, CDR2 FVKESK, per germline. The CDR3 sequence is CASSPNGATGELFF. The CDR3 DNA follows: TGTGCCAGCAGTCCCAATGGGGCCACCGGGGAGCTGTTTTTT.